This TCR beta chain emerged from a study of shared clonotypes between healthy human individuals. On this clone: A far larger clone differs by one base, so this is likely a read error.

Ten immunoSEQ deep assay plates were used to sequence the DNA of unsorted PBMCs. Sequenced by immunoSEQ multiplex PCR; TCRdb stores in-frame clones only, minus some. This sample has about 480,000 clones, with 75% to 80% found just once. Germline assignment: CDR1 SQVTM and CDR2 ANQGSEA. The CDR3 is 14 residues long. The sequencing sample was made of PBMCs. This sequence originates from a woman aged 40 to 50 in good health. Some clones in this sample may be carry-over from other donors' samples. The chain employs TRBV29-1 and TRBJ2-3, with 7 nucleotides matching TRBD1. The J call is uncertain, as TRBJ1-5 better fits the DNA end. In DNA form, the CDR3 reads TGCAGCGTTGCTCAGGGGGGGAACACAGATACGCAGCATTTT. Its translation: CSVAQGGNTDTQHF.